Listed here are 13 T cell receptor beta chains from one sample, sequenced in a study of T cell responses to AZD1222 COVID-19 vaccine. Libraries were prepared by immunoSEQ multiplex PCR; TCRdb keeps only in-frame clonotypes and omits some of them. This table holds around 100,000 clones, 70% to 90% found once. Sequences were derived from peripheral blood, sampled on day 0 of AZD1222 vaccination. Receptor source: an adult in good health.

V and J are TRBV19 and TRBJ2-1; the D is unclear. V shed 0 bases and J shed 0 bases, with 15 bases lying between them. In germline, CDR1 is LNHDA, CDR2 SQIVND (reference sequence). The CDR3 consists of 18 residues. The CDR3: CASSIDPVGVSSYNEQFF. CDR3 sequence (DNA): TGTGCCAGTAGTATAGATCCCGTGGGTGTGAGCTCCTACAATGAGCAGTTCTTC.

This clone was seen once. V and J are TRBV6-6 and TRBJ1-3; 8 nucleotides agree with TRBD1. V lost 2 bases, J lost 2 bases, and 5 bases stayed unmatched. There are 16 residues in the CDR3. Per germline, CDR1 MNHNY and CDR2 SVGAGI (reference sequence). CDR3 in DNA: TGTGCCAGCAGTTACCCCACAGGGGGTCCTGGAAACACCATATATTTT. It codes for CASSYPTGGPGNTIYF.

This clone was observed a few times. CDR3 sequence reads: CASSEFGLAGGSSYNEQFF. The CDR3 bases are TGTGCCAGCAGTGAGTTTGGGCTAGCGGGAGGGTCCTCCTACAATGAGCAGTTCTTC. The V gene is TRBV6-1, the J gene TRBJ2-1; TRBD2 matches at 12 bases. The CDR3 totals 19 residues. Germline CDR1 and CDR2: MNHNS and SASEGT. V shed 3 bases and J 0 bases; nucleotides not matched to a gene: 9.

The chain is built from TRBV3-1 (or the pseudogene TRBV3-2) and TRBJ1-3; D remains ambiguous. Trimming left V 1 base short and J 4 bases short, with 8 bases between. The CDR3 length is 14 residues. CDR1 is LGHDT and CDR2 is YNNKEL in the germline V gene (reference sequence). CDR3 sequence: CASSQGTVGNTIYF. The CDR3, as DNA: TGTGCCAGCAGCCAAGGGACGGTCGGAAACACCATATATTTT.

The V and J genes are TRBV7-9 and TRBJ1-6; a possible D gene is TRBD1 (5 bases). V was trimmed by 5 bases and J by 10 bases, leaving 15 bases between them. CDR1 SEHNR and CDR2 FQNEAQ come from the germline V gene (reference sequence). The CDR3 extends over 14 amino acids. The DNA for the CDR3 is TGTGCCAGCAGCCGCCGGGACGGCGACTCACCCCTCCACTTT. As protein: CASSRRDGDSPLHF. Full variable domain (remainder filled in from reference TRBV7-9 and TRBJ1-6): DTGVSQNPRHKITKRGQNVTFRCDPISEHNRLYWYRQTLGQGPEFLTYFQNEAQLEKSRLLSDRFSAERPKGSFSTLEIQRTEQGDSAMYLCASSRRDGDSPLHFGNGTRLTVT.

This chain links TRBV19 with TRBJ1-1; the D is unclear. Germline assignment: CDR1 LNHDA and CDR2 SQIVND (reference sequence). The CDR3 is 13 residues long. With 5 bases removed from V and 1 base from J, the gap between germline ends came to 8 bases. CDR3 loop: CASSVGRNTEAFF. The DNA of the CDR3 is TGTGCCAGTAGTGTGGGTCGGAACACTGAAGCTTTCTTT.

This rearrangement joins TRBV3-1 (or the pseudogene TRBV3-2) to TRBJ2-7; TRBD2 might be the D (5 bases). The CDR3 is made up of 13 amino acids. V lost 4 bases and J lost 0, with 7 bases in between. The germline CDR1 and CDR2 sequences are LGHDT and YNNKEL (reference sequence). The CDR3 loop reads CASSRRGSYEQYV. CDR3 bases: TGTGCCAGCAGCCGTCGGGGCTCCTACGAGCAGTACGTC.

The V call is TRBV6-5, the J call TRBJ1-6, with 8 bases lining up with TRBD1. V lost 5 bases, J lost 7 bases, and 7 bases stayed unmatched. The CDR3 has 15 amino acids. The V gene's germline CDR1 is MNHEY and CDR2 SVGAGI. CDR3 amino acids: CASSPSGTGNSPLHF. Written as DNA, the CDR3 is TGTGCCAGCAGTCCCTCCGGGACAGGAAATTCACCCCTCCACTTT.

The chain recombines TRBV19 with TRBJ2-2; D possibly uses TRBD1 or TRBD2 (5 bases each). V gave up 7 bases and J gave up 1 base, with 10 bases separating them. CDR3 length: 14 amino acids. Germline loops: CDR1 LNHDA, CDR2 SQIVND (reference sequence). DNA for the CDR3: TGTGCCAGTATTGGGGGAGTGAACACCGGGGAGCTGTTTTTT. Its translation: CASIGGVNTGELFF.

This clone has a single count. The genes are TRBV18 and TRBJ2-5; D not certain. V lost 3 bases to trimming and J lost 5 bases, with 7 bases between them. This CDR3 contains 12 residues. Per the germline V gene, CDR1 is KGHSH and CDR2 is LQKENI. The CDR3 protein is CASSPNRETQYF. CDR3 nucleotide sequence: TGTGCCAGCTCACCCAACCGGGAGACCCAGTACTTC.

This chain links TRBV7-8 with TRBJ1-1; 9 nucleotides agree with TRBD1. Germline-derived CDR1 and CDR2 are SGHVS and FQNEAQ. The CDR3 contains 15 residues. V lost 4 bases to trimming and J lost 1 base; unmatched junction nucleotides: 4. The CDR3 is CASSSWTGANTEAFF. The CDR3 nucleotides read TGTGCCAGCAGCTCCTGGACAGGGGCGAACACTGAAGCTTTCTTT.

This clone was seen a single time. The CDR3 region has the DNA TGCAGCGTTGCTGTGGAGGGGGGGTCACCCCTCCACTTT. Its protein product is CSVAVEGGSPLHF. This chain joins TRBV29-1 and TRBJ1-6, with D possibly TRBD1 on 6 matching bases. The CDR3 has 13 amino acids. Trimming cost V 4 bases and J 10 bases, with 14 bases left between them. Germline V gene sequence: CDR1 SQVTM, CDR2 ANQGSEA. The full variable domain, in which reference TRBV29-1 and TRBJ1-6 provide the parts outside the CDR3, is SAVISQKPSRDICQRGTSLTIQCQVDSQVTMMFWYRQQPGQSLTLIATANQGSEATYESGFVIDKFPISRPNLTFSTLTVSNMSPEDSSIYLCSVAVEGGSPLHFGNGTRLTVT.

The chain has TRBV2 and TRBJ1-1; D is unresolved. V was cut by 5 bases and J by 1 base, with 8 bases left in between. This CDR3 contains 13 residues. Germline CDR1 is SNHLY and CDR2 is FYNNEI. As DNA, the CDR3 is TGTGCCAGCAGTCAGGTACCGAACACTGAAGCTTTCTTT. Translating it yields CASSQVPNTEAFF.